The next 30 T cell receptor beta chains were all read from a single sample in a study of response to subunit inactivated influenza vaccine. TCRdb used MiXCR to reprocess the RT-PCR reads, holding one entry per CDR3 protein. The sample includes 250,000 to 350,000 distinct CDR3 sequences, roughly 20% of them seen just once. Sequences were derived from PBMCs from blood, sampled less than 22 months after vaccination. The source is a man aged 45 to 75 who received an inactivated influenza vaccine.

In its sample, this clonotype was seen a few times. The V gene is TRBV5-1, the J gene TRBJ2-7; D gene ambiguous. CDR1 is SGHRS and CDR2 is YFSETQ in the germline V gene. The V and J ends lost 4 bases and 0 bases respectively, with 5 bases between them. The CDR3 length is 12 residues. The CDR3 DNA reads TGCGCCAGCAGCATGAACTCCTACGAGCAGTACTTC. This encodes CASSMNSYEQYF.

This clonotype was counted only a few times. The V gene is TRBV5-1, the J gene TRBJ2-3; D not resolved. The V gene lost 0 bases and the J gene lost 0 bases, with 5 bases spanning the gap. The CDR3 is made up of 14 amino acids. Per germline, CDR1 SGHRS and CDR2 YFSETQ. CDR3 in amino acids: CASSLEHSTDTQYF. The CDR3 coding sequence is TGCGCCAGCAGCTTGGAGCACAGCACAGATACGCAGTATTTT.

This clonotype was found a few times. The chain recombines TRBV4-1 with TRBJ1-1; 8 bases map to TRBD1. Trimming cost V 0 bases and J 0 bases; bases outside gene matches: 6. Germline V gene sequence: CDR1 MGHRA, CDR2 YSYEKL. The CDR3 has 17 amino acids. The CDR3 here is CASSQDPGQALNTEAFF. CDR3 DNA: TGCGCCAGCAGCCAAGATCCGGGACAGGCCTTGAACACTGAAGCTTTCTTT.

This clonotype was counted a few times. The V call is TRBV24-1, the J call TRBJ1-1, with TRBD1 matching 8 bases. Germline values: CDR1 KGHDR, CDR2 SFDVKD. The J segment lost 1 base and the V segment lost 4 bases, leaving 1 base of the junction unmatched. This CDR3 contains 14 residues. The CDR3 reads CATSETGGNTEAFF. The DNA of the CDR3 is TGTGCCACCAGTGAAACAGGGGGGAACACTGAAGCTTTCTTT.

The V gene is TRBV4-2, the J gene TRBJ1-4, with 9 positions matching TRBD1. Germline CDR1 reads LGHNA; CDR2 reads YNFKEQ. Trimming cost V 0 bases and J 8 bases; bases outside gene matches: 4. The CDR3 runs 15 residues. The CDR3: CASSQEGTGLEKLFF. The CDR3 nucleotides are TGTGCCAGCAGCCAAGAAGGGACAGGGCTGGAAAAACTGTTTTTT.

The chain has TRBV4-1 and TRBJ1-4, with 7 bases that match TRBD1. V was clipped by 0 bases and J by 5 bases; unmatched bases: 3. The CDR3 is made up of 15 amino acids. Germline V gene data show CDR1 as MGHRA and CDR2 as YSYEKL. The CDR3 DNA is TGCGCCAGCAGCCAAGATGTGACAGGGAATGAAAAACTGTTTTTT. It codes for CASSQDVTGNEKLFF.

This clonotype was counted between two and nine times. V usage is TRBV20-1 and J usage is TRBJ1-1, with D maybe TRBD1 (5 bases). From germline, CDR1 is DFQATT and CDR2 SNEGSKA (reference sequence). This CDR3 is 13 amino acids long. The V gene lost 6 bases and the J gene lost 2 bases, with 13 bases spanning the gap. The CDR3 coding sequence is TGCAGTGCCGGGGCGGGTGTAAACACTGAAGCTTTCTTT. Translating gives CSAGAGVNTEAFF.

This clonotype has more than one count but fewer than ten. The chain employs TRBV11-2 and TRBJ2-2; the D gene is possibly TRBD2 (5 bases). The V gene lost 1 base and the J gene lost 1 base, with 13 bases spanning the gap. The CDR3 has 17 amino acids. Germline assignment: CDR1 SGHAT and CDR2 FQNNGV. The CDR3 nucleotides read TGTGCCAGCAGCTTAGTGGCGGGTTTGATGAACACCGGGGAGCTGTTTTTT. Encoded protein: CASSLVAGLMNTGELFF.

V and J are TRBV6-1 and TRBJ1-6, with 9 bases identical to TRBD1. The CDR3 totals 14 residues. From germline, CDR1 is MNHNS and CDR2 SASEGT. V dropped 6 bases and J dropped 9; count of bases not matched to a gene: 6. The CDR3 DNA reads TGTGCCAGCAGGGGACAGGGTGGGGGTTCACCCCTCCACTTT. As protein: CASRGQGGGSPLHF.

This clonotype was detected ten times or more. J is TRBJ1-1 and V is TRBV5-1, with a weak D call TRBD1 (5 bases). V lost 2 bases and J 4 bases, leaving 9 bases between the germline ends. CDR3 length equals 13 residues. CDR1 is SGHRS, CDR2 YFSETQ, per germline. CDR3 loop: CASSLRGLTEAFF. As DNA, the CDR3 is TGCGCCAGCAGCTTAAGGGGCCTCACTGAAGCTTTCTTT. The full variable domain, completed using reference TRBV5-1 and TRBJ1-1, is KAGVTQTPRYLIKTRGQQVTLSCSPISGHRSVSWYQQTPGQGLQFLFEYFSETQRNKGNFPGRFSGRQFSNSRSEMNVSTLELGDSALYLCASSLRGLTEAFFGQGTRLTVV.

This clonotype was counted at least ten times. The chain employs TRBV3-1 and TRBJ1-5; 8 bases match TRBD1. The CDR3 runs 15 residues. The germline V gene has CDR1 LGHDT and CDR2 YNNKEL (reference sequence). Losses at the gene ends were 1 base for V and 4 bases for J; bases not matched to a gene: 3. The CDR3 protein is CASSQGTGGNQPQHF. In DNA, the CDR3 is TGTGCCAGCAGCCAAGGAACAGGGGGGAATCAGCCCCAGCATTTT.

The rearrangement links TRBV12-3 or TRBV12-4 to TRBJ2-2; 8 bases align to TRBD1. The CDR3 sequence is 15 residues long. The junction had 7 bases not matched to a gene; V was cut back by 6 bases and J by 4 bases. CDR3 DNA: TGTGCCAGCAGCCGCAGACAGGGGCTCACCGGGGAGCTGTTTTTT. The encoded protein is CASSRRQGLTGELFF.

This clonotype was detected a few times. The chain employs TRBV2 and TRBJ2-1; TRBD2 matches 8 bases. The CDR3 loop spans 16 amino acids. With 4 bases clipped from V and 2 bases from J, the junction kept 7 bases outside the gene matches. CDR1 SNHLY and CDR2 FYNNEI come from the germline V gene. Here the CDR3 DNA reads TGTGCCAGCAGTGCGGGACTAGTTACAACCTACAATGAGCAGTTCTTC. Encoded protein: CASSAGLVTTYNEQFF.

This clonotype occurred a few times. The rearrangement links TRBV5-5 to TRBJ2-1, with D unresolved. The V end lost 3 bases, the J end lost 4 bases, and 11 bases lay between the germline ends. The CDR3 runs 14 residues. Germline CDR1 reads SGHKS; CDR2 reads YYEKEE (reference sequence). CDR3 coding DNA: TGTGCCAGCAGCTCTGTGGCCCATTACAATGAGCAGTTCTTC. Protein: CASSSVAHYNEQFF.

The chain combines TRBV5-8 with TRBJ1-5, with 9 bases that match TRBD1. V lost 4 bases, J lost 2 bases, and 4 bases stayed unmatched. The CDR3 is made up of 15 amino acids. The germline V gene has CDR1 SGHTS and CDR2 YDEGEE. CDR3 bases: TGTGCCAGCAGCCAGGGACAGGGTGGCAATCAGCCCCAGCATTTT. As protein: CASSQGQGGNQPQHF.

Only a few counts were recorded for this clonotype. CDR3 DNA sequence: TGCAGCGTTGGCAGACCCACTGAAGCTTTCTTT. Its translation: CSVGRPTEAFF. This chain joins TRBV29-1 and TRBJ1-1; no definite D call. V lost 4 bases to trimming and J lost 4 bases, with 7 bases between them. Germline loops: CDR1 SQVTM, CDR2 ANQGSEA. CDR3 size: 11 residues.

This clonotype was seen only a few times. The chain links TRBV4-3 to TRBJ1-5; no definite D call. Trimming left V 0 bases short and J 7 bases short, with 10 bases between. CDR3 size: 14 residues. CDR1 LGHNA and CDR2 YSLEER come from the germline V gene. CDR3 DNA: TGCGCCAGCAGCCAAGATGGTGGCTACCAGCCCCAGCATTTT. Encoded protein: CASSQDGGYQPQHF.

In this sample, this clonotype turned up many times. The chain employs TRBV4-3 and TRBJ1-6, with D perhaps TRBD1 (5 bases). The CDR3 spans 15 residues. Looked up from germline, CDR1 is LGHNA and CDR2 is YSLEER. V was trimmed by 0 bases and J by 6 bases, leaving 9 bases between them. CDR3 region: CASSQEGTINSPLHF. DNA for the CDR3: TGCGCCAGCAGCCAAGAGGGGACGATTAATTCACCCCTCCACTTT.

CDR3 residues: CASSENYNSPLHF. In nucleotides, the CDR3 is TGTGCCAGCAGTGAAAACTATAATTCACCCCTCCACTTT. The rearrangement uses TRBV6-1 and TRBJ1-6; D is uncertain. CDR1 MNHNS and CDR2 SASEGT come from the germline V gene. This CDR3 region has 13 residues. Trimming took off 2 bases at V and 3 bases at J, with 2 bases between the two ends.

This clonotype has only a few counts. The V gene is TRBV2, the J gene TRBJ1-2; 9 bases line up with TRBD1. The J segment lost 4 bases and the V segment lost 8 bases, leaving 11 bases of the junction unmatched. CDR1 is SNHLY, CDR2 FYNNEI, per germline. This CDR3 has 15 residues. The DNA for the CDR3 is TGTGCCAGCGGGACAGGGCTCGGATTGGGCTATGGCTACACCTTC. Amino acid sequence: CASGTGLGLGYGYTF.

The chain links TRBV20-1 to TRBJ1-2; 8 nucleotides align to TRBD1. This CDR3 spans 11 amino acids. V was pared by 5 bases and J by 8 bases, with 4 bases of the junction left unmatched. Germline CDR1 DFQATT, CDR2 SNEGSKA (reference sequence). The CDR3 DNA reads as TGCAGTGCTGACAGGGGCATGGGCTACACCTTC. Amino acid sequence: CSADRGMGYTF.

The chain employs TRBV9 and TRBJ2-5; TRBD1 might be the D (6 bases). Per the germline V gene, CDR1 is SGDLS and CDR2 is YYNGEE. V lost 0 bases and J lost 9, with 15 bases in between. CDR3 length equals 14 residues. The DNA of the CDR3 is TGTGCCAGCAGCGTAGGGAACAGGGACGAGGCCCAGTACTTC. This sequence encodes CASSVGNRDEAQYF.

This clonotype was observed at least ten times. The V call is TRBV6-2 or TRBV6-3, the J call TRBJ2-5; D is undetermined. This CDR3 contains 12 residues. Trimming cost V 6 bases and J 1 base, with 6 bases left between them. Germline CDR1 is MNHEY and CDR2 is SVGEGT. The CDR3 DNA reads TGTGCCAGCAGAACCGTCCAAGAGACCCAGTACTTC. As protein: CASRTVQETQYF.

Only a few counts were recorded for this clonotype. The rearrangement links TRBV7-9 to TRBJ1-4; D uncertain. CDR3 length: 15 amino acids. Per germline, CDR1 SEHNR and CDR2 FQNEAQ (reference sequence). Deletions cut 0 bases from V and 0 bases from J, with 5 bases between. The CDR3 sequence is CASSLAETTNEKLFF. CDR3 DNA: TGTGCCAGCAGCTTAGCTGAGACAACTAATGAAAAACTGTTTTTT.

This clonotype has a count of ten or more. The chain carries TRBV20-1 and TRBJ1-2; 9 bases match TRBD1. This CDR3 is built from 14 residues. V lost 1 base to trimming and J lost 5 bases; unmatched junction nucleotides: 5. Per the germline V gene, CDR1 is DFQATT and CDR2 is SNEGSKA (reference sequence). The CDR3 DNA reads as TGCAGTGCTAGAGGCTTCGACAGGGGGTATGGCTACACCTTC. Amino acids: CSARGFDRGYGYTF.

This clonotype has only a few counts. This rearrangement joins TRBV7-2 to TRBJ2-4; no clear D gene. CDR3 length equals 16 residues. V lost 1 base and J 0 bases, leaving 10 bases between the germline ends. CDR1 and CDR2 from the germline V gene are SGHTA and FQGNSA. CDR3 amino acids: CASSLGTSLAKNIQYF. The DNA of the CDR3 is TGTGCCAGCAGCTTAGGCACGTCCCTAGCCAAAAACATTCAGTACTTC.

This chain joins TRBV20-1 and TRBJ1-1, with 7 bases fitting TRBD1. Germline CDR1 reads DFQATT; CDR2 reads SNEGSKA (reference sequence). The CDR3 is made up of 14 amino acids. V trimming: 4 bases; J trimming: 4 bases; junction bases outside the gene matches: 9. The CDR3 loop is CSATRSTGATEAFF. The CDR3 DNA follows: TGCAGTGCTACCAGATCCACAGGGGCCACTGAAGCTTTCTTT.

A few counts support this clonotype. The gene calls are TRBV9 and TRBJ2-7; TRBD2 is a possible D gene (5 bases). Per the germline V gene, CDR1 is SGDLS and CDR2 is YYNGEE. The CDR3 covers 14 residues. The V and J ends lost 3 bases and 2 bases respectively, with 12 bases between them. CDR3 sequence reads: CASSASGDPYEQYF. In DNA, the CDR3 is TGTGCCAGCAGCGCAAGCGGTGATCCCTACGAGCAGTACTTC. The variable domain in full, completed from reference TRBV9 and TRBJ2-7, reads DSGVTQTPKHLITATGQRVTLRCSPRSGDLSVYWYQQSLDQGLQFLIQYYNGEERAKGNILERFSAQQFPDLHSELNLSSLELGDSALYFCASSASGDPYEQYFGPGTRLTVT.

The chain has TRBV4-3 and TRBJ1-4, with D tentatively TRBD1 (6 bases). The CDR3 runs 16 residues. Germline V gives CDR1 LGHNA, CDR2 YSLEER. V dropped 1 base and J dropped 2 bases, with 11 bases sitting between them. The CDR3 DNA reads as TGCGCCAGCAGCCAAGCGAGACAGGTTACTAATGAAAAACTGTTTTTT. Its protein product is CASSQARQVTNEKLFF.

This clonotype turned up a few times. The CDR3 region is CASSQGRQGPLRGREKLFF. CDR3 DNA sequence: TGCGCCAGCAGCCAAGGTAGACAGGGGCCGCTCCGCGGTCGTGAAAAACTGTTTTTT. The chain recombines TRBV4-1 with TRBJ1-4, with 8 bases lining up with TRBD1. Unmatched junction bases numbered 17, after V lost 1 base and J lost 7 bases. Germline V lookup: CDR1 MGHRA, CDR2 YSYEKL. This CDR3 is built from 19 residues.